The T cell receptor beta chain described here comes from a study of identical twins. Notes on the study in general: Diverse VJ usage suggested most zero-insertion clonotypes were not invariant T cells. The abundant beta clonotypes from cord blood had fewer insertions, and memory repertoires had none of this.

This CDR3 spans 16 amino acids. V was pared by 3 bases and J by 5 bases, with 22 bases between. Looked up from germline, CDR1 is DFQATT and CDR2 is SNEGSKA (reference sequence). This clonotype was counted at least ten times. Its matching antigen is unknown. TCRdb passed the 5' RACE reads through MiXCR, listing each CDR3 protein once. The sample lists 690,000 or so distinct CDR3 sequences; 6.1% were seen once. This receptor was obtained from a man aged 18 to 29 in good health. Sequencing was performed on naive T cells sorted from blood. V gene TRBV20-1 combines with J gene TRBJ2-5; TRBD1 is a possible D gene (5 bases). As DNA, the CDR3 is TGCAGTGCTAGTGAAAAGGGCAGGGCCCCTCCCGAGACCCAGTACTTC. As protein: CSASEKGRAPPETQYF.